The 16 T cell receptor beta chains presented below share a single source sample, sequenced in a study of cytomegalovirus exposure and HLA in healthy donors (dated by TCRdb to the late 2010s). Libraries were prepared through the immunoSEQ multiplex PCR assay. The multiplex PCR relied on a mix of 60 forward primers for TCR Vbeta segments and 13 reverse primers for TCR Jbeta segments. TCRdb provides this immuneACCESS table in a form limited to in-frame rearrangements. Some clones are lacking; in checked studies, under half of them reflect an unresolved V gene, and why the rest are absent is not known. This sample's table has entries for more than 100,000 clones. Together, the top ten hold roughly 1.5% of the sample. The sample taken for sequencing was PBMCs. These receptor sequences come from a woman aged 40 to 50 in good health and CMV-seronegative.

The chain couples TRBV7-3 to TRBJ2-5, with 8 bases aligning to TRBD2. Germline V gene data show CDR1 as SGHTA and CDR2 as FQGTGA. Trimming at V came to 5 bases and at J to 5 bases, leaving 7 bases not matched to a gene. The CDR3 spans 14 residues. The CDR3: CASSPGGTRETQYF. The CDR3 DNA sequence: TGTGCCAGCAGCCCGGGGGGGACTAGGGAGACCCAGTACTTC.

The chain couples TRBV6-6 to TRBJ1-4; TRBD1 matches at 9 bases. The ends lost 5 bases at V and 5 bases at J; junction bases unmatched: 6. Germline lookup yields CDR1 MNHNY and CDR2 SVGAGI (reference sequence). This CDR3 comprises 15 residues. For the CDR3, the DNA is TGTGCCAGCAGTCCACAGGGGGCTGGGAATGAAAAACTGTTTTTT. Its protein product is CASSPQGAGNEKLFF.

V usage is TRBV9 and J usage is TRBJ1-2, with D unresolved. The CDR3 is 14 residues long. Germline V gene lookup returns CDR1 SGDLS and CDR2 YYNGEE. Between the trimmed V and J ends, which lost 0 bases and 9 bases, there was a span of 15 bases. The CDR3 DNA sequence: TGTGCCAGCAGCGTAGACCAACGCCGAGGGAGCTACACCTTC. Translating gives CASSVDQRRGSYTF.

The CDR3 nucleotides are TGTGCCAGCTCACCCGGGATAACCAATCAGCCCCAGCATTTT. This encodes CASSPGITNQPQHF. This chain connects TRBV18 to TRBJ1-5; D is undetermined. Germline CDR1 and CDR2: KGHSH and LQKENI. The CDR3 spans 14 residues. V was pared by 3 bases and J by 3 bases, with 9 bases between.

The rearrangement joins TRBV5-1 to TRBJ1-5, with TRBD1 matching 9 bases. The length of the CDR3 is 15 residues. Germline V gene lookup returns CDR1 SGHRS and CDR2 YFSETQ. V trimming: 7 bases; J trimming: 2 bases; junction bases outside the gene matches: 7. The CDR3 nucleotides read TGCGCCAGCTCAGAACAGGGGGCCGGCAATCAGCCCCAGCATTTT. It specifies CASSEQGAGNQPQHF.

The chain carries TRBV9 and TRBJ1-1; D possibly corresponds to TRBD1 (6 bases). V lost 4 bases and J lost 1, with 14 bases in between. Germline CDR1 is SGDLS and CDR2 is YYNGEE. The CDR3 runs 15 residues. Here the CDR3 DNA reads TGTGCCAGCAGCACCCGACAGGCCGCGAACACTGAAGCTTTCTTT. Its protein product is CASSTRQAANTEAFF.

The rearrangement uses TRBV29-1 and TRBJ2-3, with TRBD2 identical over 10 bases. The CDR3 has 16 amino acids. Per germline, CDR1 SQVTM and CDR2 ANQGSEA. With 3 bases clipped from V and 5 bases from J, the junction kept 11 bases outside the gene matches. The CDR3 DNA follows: TGCAGCGTTGACGAGGGACTAGCGTCCCCCTTAGATACGCAGTATTTT. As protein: CSVDEGLASPLDTQYF.

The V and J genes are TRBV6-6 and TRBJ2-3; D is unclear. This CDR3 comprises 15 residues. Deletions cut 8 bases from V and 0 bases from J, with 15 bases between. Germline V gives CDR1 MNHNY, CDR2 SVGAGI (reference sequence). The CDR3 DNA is TGTGCCAGCCTTTTGTATTCCGGTAGCACAGATACGCAGTATTTT. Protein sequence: CASLLYSGSTDTQYF.

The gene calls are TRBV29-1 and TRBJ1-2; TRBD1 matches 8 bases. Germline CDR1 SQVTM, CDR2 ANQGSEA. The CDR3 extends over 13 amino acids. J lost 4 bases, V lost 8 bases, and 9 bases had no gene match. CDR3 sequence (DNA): TGCAGCATTAACAGGGGGGGACTCTATGGCTACACCTTC. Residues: CSINRGGLYGYTF.

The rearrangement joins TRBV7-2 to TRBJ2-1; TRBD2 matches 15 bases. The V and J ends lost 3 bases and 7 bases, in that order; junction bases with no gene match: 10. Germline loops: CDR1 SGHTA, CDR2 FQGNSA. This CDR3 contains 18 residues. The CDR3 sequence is CASSLVGTSGGRLNEQFF. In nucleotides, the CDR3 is TGTGCCAGCAGCTTGGTTGGGACTAGCGGGGGGCGCCTTAATGAGCAGTTCTTC.

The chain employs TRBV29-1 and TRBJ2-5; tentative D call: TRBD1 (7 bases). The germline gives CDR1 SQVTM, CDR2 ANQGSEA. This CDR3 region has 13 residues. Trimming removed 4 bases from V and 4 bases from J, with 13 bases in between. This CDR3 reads CSVGAGGGETQYF. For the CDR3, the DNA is TGCAGCGTTGGGGCAGGGGGAGGAGAGACCCAGTACTTC.

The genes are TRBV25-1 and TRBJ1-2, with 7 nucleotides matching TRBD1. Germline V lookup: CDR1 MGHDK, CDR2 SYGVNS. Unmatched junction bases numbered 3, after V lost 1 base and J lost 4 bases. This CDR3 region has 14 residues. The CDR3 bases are TGTGCCAGCAGTGAATTAGGGGACAGCTATGGCTACACCTTC. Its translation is CASSELGDSYGYTF.

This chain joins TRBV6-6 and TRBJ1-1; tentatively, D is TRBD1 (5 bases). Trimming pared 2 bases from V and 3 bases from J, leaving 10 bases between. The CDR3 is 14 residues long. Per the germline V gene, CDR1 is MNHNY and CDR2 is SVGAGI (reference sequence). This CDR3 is CASSYEGAYTEAFF. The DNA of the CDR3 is TGTGCCAGCAGTTACGAAGGGGCGTACACTGAAGCTTTCTTT.

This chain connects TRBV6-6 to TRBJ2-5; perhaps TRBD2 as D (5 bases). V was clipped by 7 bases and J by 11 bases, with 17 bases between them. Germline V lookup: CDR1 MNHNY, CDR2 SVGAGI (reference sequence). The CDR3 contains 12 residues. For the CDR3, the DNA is TGTGCCAGCACCGAATCTACCTCGGGGCAGTACTTC. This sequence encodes CASTESTSGQYF.

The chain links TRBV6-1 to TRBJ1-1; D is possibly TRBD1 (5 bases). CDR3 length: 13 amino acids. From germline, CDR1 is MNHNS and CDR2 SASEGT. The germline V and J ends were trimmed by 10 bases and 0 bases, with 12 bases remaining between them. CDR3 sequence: CATSRTLNTEAFF. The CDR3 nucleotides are TGTGCCACCTCAAGGACACTGAACACTGAAGCTTTCTTT.

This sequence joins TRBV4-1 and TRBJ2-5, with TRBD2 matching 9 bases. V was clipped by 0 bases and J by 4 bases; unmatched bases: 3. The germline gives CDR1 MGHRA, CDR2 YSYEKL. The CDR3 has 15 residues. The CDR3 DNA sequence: TGCGCCAGCAGCCAAGATTGGCGGGGGGGAGAGACCCAGTACTTC. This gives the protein CASSQDWRGGETQYF.